The rows below give T cell receptor beta chains drawn from one sample of a study of cytomegalovirus exposure and HLA in healthy donors. Profiling relied on immunoSEQ multiplex PCR, and the TCRdb table lists in-frame clones only, not all of them. The sample has approximately 190,000 clones; around 75% are singletons. The sample comprised PBMCs. The receptors were gathered from a woman in her twenties or thirties in good health and CMV-seronegative. Each CDR3 is given with its conserved first and last residue. Fields, in order: V gene, J gene, D gene, clone size, CDR3 DNA, CDR3 protein. The D gene is left open where the match is weak. A row's size may be missing; if present it is once, few, many or a size class.

TRBV19	TRBJ1-5	TRBD1	-	TGTGCCAGTAGTACGGACAGGGGGAACAATCAGCCCCAGCATTTT	CASSTDRGNNQPQHF
TRBV2	TRBJ1-2	-	-	TGTGCCAGCAGTGCCCGACAGGTAGCTAACTATGGCTACACCTTC	CASSARQVANYGYTF
TRBV2	TRBJ2-5	TRBD2	-	TGTGCCAGCAAACTAGCGGGGTCACAAGAGACCCAGTACTTC	CASKLAGSQETQYF
TRBV2	TRBJ1-1	TRBD1	-	TGTGCCAGCAGTGCCCGGGGCGCAGGGGGCACTGAAGCTTTCTTT	CASSARGAGGTEAFF
TRBV2	TRBJ2-7	TRBD1	-	TGTGCCAGCAACAGGGGACCCTACGAGCAGTACTTC	CASNRGPYEQYF
TRBV5-1	TRBJ2-3	TRBD2	-	TGCGCCAGCAGCGATGGACTAGCGGGTACAGATACGCAGTATTTT	CASSDGLAGTDTQYF
TRBV7-2	TRBJ1-1	-	-	TGTGCCAGCAGCACGACAGGATACACTGAAGCTTTCTTT	CASSTTGYTEAFF
TRBV10-3	TRBJ1-4	-	once	TGTGCCATCAGTGAGTCGAACAGGGCTAATGAAAAACTGTTTTTT	CAISESNRANEKLFF
TRBV6-5	TRBJ1-2	TRBD1	few	TGTGCCAGCAGTTACCTGGGGACAGGGGGTGGCTACACCTTC	CASSYLGTGGGYTF
TRBV5-6	TRBJ2-7	TRBD1	-	TGTGCCAGCAGCTTGATATGGGACAGCCCATACGAGCAGTACTTC	CASSLIWDSPYEQYF
TRBV5-1	TRBJ2-1	TRBD2	-	TGCGCCAGCAGCATGACTAGCGGGAGCCCCAATGAGCAGTTCTTC	CASSMTSGSPNEQFF
TRBV7-9	TRBJ1-5	-	few	TGTGCCAGCAGCTCTACTAATAGCAATCAGCCCCAGCATTTT	CASSSTNSNQPQHF
TRBV30	TRBJ2-7	TRBD1	-	TGTGCCTGGAGTGTACAAGTCGGGGTTTTGGGACAGGGTCTTTATTCGTTCTACGAGCAGTACTTC	CAWSVQVGVLGQGLYSFYEQYF
TRBV19	TRBJ2-4	-	once	TGTGCCAGTAGTAGAGGACAGCTAGCCAAAAACATTCAGTACTTC	CASSRGQLAKNIQYF
TRBV11-2	TRBJ1-2	-	-	TGTGCCAGCGAGGGAGATCATTATGGCTACACCTTC	CASEGDHYGYTF
TRBV2	TRBJ2-7	-	-	TGTGCCAGCAGTGAAGGCTGGGACATCAGCTCCTACGAGCAGTACTTC	CASSEGWDISSYEQYF
TRBV18	TRBJ1-1	TRBD1	-	TGTGCCAGCCAACGGGGACAGGGGGCCGGGGACGCTGAAGCTTTCTTT	CASQRGQGAGDAEAFF
TRBV10-3	TRBJ1-3	-	-	TGTGCCATCAGCGGGGGTTGGTGGGCAGACCACCCCCGCTCTGGAAACACCATATATTTT	CAISGGWWADHPRSGNTIYF
TRBV27	TRBJ1-6	TRBD1	-	TGTGCCAGCACCGCCTTACGGGACAGTTCACCCCTCCACTTT	CASTALRDSSPLHF
TRBV9	TRBJ2-5	TRBD1	once	TGTGCCAGCAGCGTAGGGTCGTACAGGGGATCAGGAGAGACCCAGTACTTC	CASSVGSYRGSGETQYF
TRBV5-6	TRBJ2-3	TRBD2	-	TGTGCCAGCAGCTTCGTGACTAGCGGGACTAGCACAGATACGCAGTATTTT	CASSFVTSGTSTDTQYF
TRBV19	TRBJ1-5	TRBD1	-	TGTGCCAGTAGTCGACAGGGCCATAGCAATCAGCCCCAGCATTTT	CASSRQGHSNQPQHF
TRBV27	TRBJ1-4	-	-	TGTGCCAGCAGCACGGGACGGGGGGTAAGAACTAATGAAAAACTGTTTTTT	CASSTGRGVRTNEKLFF
TRBV18	TRBJ2-7	TRBD2	once	TGTGCCAGCTCACAAGGACAGGGGACCCGACTAGCGGGGGCCTACGAGCAGTACTTC	CASSQGQGTRLAGAYEQYF
TRBV2	TRBJ1-1	-	-	TGTGCCAACCAGCAGGGCTTGAACACTGAAGCTTTCTTT	CANQQGLNTEAFF
TRBV4-3	TRBJ2-1	-	-	TGCGCCAGCAGCCAAGCTCTCGTAGGAGGACCTGAGCAGTTCTTC	CASSQALVGGPEQFF
TRBV7-9	TRBJ1-4	-	-	TGTGCCAGCAGCTTAGCAGGACACCCTAATGAAAAACTGTTTTTT	CASSLAGHPNEKLFF
TRBV11-2	TRBJ1-5	-	-	TGTGCCAGCAGCTCCAACAATCAGCCCCAGCATTTT	CASSSNNQPQHF
TRBV9	TRBJ2-1	TRBD2	-	TGTGCCAGCAGCGTGGTAGCGGGGGGGTGGAATGAGCAGTTCTTC	CASSVVAGGWNEQFF
TRBV7-9	TRBJ1-4	-	-	TGTGCCAGCAGTTCTACCGAGACAACTAATGAAAAACTGTTTTTT	CASSSTETTNEKLFF
TRBV19	TRBJ2-5	TRBD1	-	TGTGCCAGTACCCTAACCGGGACAGGCAAAGAGACCCAGTACTTC	CASTLTGTGKETQYF
TRBV2	TRBJ1-5	TRBD1	-	TGTGCCAGCAATACAATACCTCTACCGACAGGGACCTATAGCAATCAGCCCCAGCATTTT	CASNTIPLPTGTYSNQPQHF
TRBV10-1	TRBJ2-7	TRBD1	-	TGCGCCAGCAGTGAAGACAGGGGAAGGTTCTACGAGCAGTACTTC	CASSEDRGRFYEQYF
TRBV4-2	TRBJ1-1	-	-	TGTGCCAGCAGCCTTGGGGGGGGCACTGAAGCTTTCTTT	CASSLGGGTEAFF
TRBV30	TRBJ1-3	-	-	TGTGCCTGGGGCGGACAGTTCCTGGGCTCTGGAAACACCATATATTTT	CAWGGQFLGSGNTIYF
TRBV6-5	TRBJ2-1	-	-	TGCGCCAGCAGTCCTCGACTAGAGGTTGAGCAGTTCTTC	CASSPRLEVEQFF
TRBV7-9	TRBJ1-6	-	-	TGTGCCAGCAGCTTTCAGAGGAGCTCCTATAATTCACCCCTCCACTTT	CASSFQRSSYNSPLHF
TRBV25-1	TRBJ2-7	TRBD1	-	TGTGCCAGCAGGGGAATGTTGGGACAGGGGATTTACGAGCAGTACTTC	CASRGMLGQGIYEQYF
TRBV7-3	TRBJ2-1	TRBD1	-	TGTGCCAGCAGCTATGGGACAGGAGCGTACAATGAGCAGTTCTTC	CASSYGTGAYNEQFF
TRBV29-1	TRBJ2-7	-	-	TGCAGCGTTGAAGATCAGCGATACGAGCAGTACTTC	CSVEDQRYEQYF
TRBV27	TRBJ2-7	-	-	TGTGCCAGCAGTTATTCTGGGGGCGGCTACTACGAGCAGTACTTC	CASSYSGGGYYEQYF
TRBV5-1	TRBJ1-2	TRBD1	-	TGCGCCAGCAGCAGCCTGACAGGGGGCTATGGCTACACCTTC	CASSSLTGGYGYTF
TRBV19	TRBJ1-5	-	-	TGTGCCAGTACCCCCTATAGCAATCAGCCCCAGCATTTT	CASTPYSNQPQHF
TRBV7-9	TRBJ2-5	TRBD2	-	TGTGCCAGCAGCCTGGTGTTGCGGGGGGATGAGACCCAGTACTTC	CASSLVLRGDETQYF
TRBV5-4	TRBJ2-7	-	-	TGTGCCAGCAGCCCCTACAGGAATCGGTACGAGCAGTACTTC	CASSPYRNRYEQYF
TRBV5-1	TRBJ2-1	-	-	TGCGCCAGCAGCTCCATCATCAACAATGAGCAGTTCTTC	CASSSIINNEQFF
TRBV7-9	TRBJ2-7	TRBD2	few	TGTGCCAGCACTAGAGCGGGAGTGGGCGAGCAGTACTTC	CASTRAGVGEQYF
TRBV7-2	TRBJ2-1	-	-	TGTGCCAGCACCCTACCCCCGAGCGAGAGCTCCTACAATGAGCAGTTCTTC	CASTLPPSESSYNEQFF
TRBV5-6	TRBJ2-1	TRBD1	-	TGTGCCAGCAGCCCCTATGACAGGGGAGTTTACAATGAGCAGTTCTTC	CASSPYDRGVYNEQFF
TRBV7-9	TRBJ2-1	-	-	TGTGCCAGCAGCTTAGTCAGGTCAGGAACCTACAATGAGCAGTTCTTC	CASSLVRSGTYNEQFF
TRBV10-1	TRBJ1-1	-	-	TGCGCCAGCAGTGAGCGGGCAGGGATGAACACTGAAGCTTTCTTT	CASSERAGMNTEAFF